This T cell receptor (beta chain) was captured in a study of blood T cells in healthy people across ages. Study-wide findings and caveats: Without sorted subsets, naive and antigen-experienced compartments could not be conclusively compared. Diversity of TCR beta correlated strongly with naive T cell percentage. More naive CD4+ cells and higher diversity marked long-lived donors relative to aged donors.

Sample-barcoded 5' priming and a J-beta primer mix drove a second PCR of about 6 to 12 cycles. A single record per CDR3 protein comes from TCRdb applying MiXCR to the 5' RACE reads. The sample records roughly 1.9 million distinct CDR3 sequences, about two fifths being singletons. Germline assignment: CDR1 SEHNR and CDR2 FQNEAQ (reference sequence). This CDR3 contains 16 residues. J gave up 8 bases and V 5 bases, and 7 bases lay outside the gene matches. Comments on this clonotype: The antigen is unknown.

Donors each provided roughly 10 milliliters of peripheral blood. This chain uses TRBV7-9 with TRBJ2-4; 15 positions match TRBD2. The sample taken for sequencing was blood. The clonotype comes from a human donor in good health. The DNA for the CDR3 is TGTGCCAGCAGCCCGTGGACTAGCGGGGGGGCAGACATTCAGTACTTC. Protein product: CASSPWTSGGADIQYF.